This TCR beta chain derives from a study of T cells in localized non-small cell lung cancer. Findings and limits, study-wide: Those with higher blood T cell density had longer overall survival. A single tumor region was sequenced, leaving heterogeneity possible. Across samples, adjacent lung featured a median approximately 56 of the top 100 tumor clones. T cell clonality was highest in uninvolved adjacent lung, above tumor.

This CDR3 is 15 amino acids long. V lost 3 bases to trimming and J lost 4 bases; unmatched junction nucleotides: 3. Germline CDR1 is LNHDA and CDR2 is SQIVND (reference sequence). In regard to this clone: Its antigen is still unknown.

Libraries were prepared by immunoSEQ multiplex PCR; TCRdb keeps only in-frame clonotypes and omits some of them. The table includes around 130,000 clones, 89% detected once. The sample in question was peripheral blood, obtained before any cancer treatment. The source of this sequence is a female donor of 60 years or more with stage I lung adenocarcinoma. This chain joins TRBV19 and TRBJ2-1; 10 bases map to TRBD2. CDR3 coding DNA: TGTGCCAGTAGTATTAATAGCGGGAGGTACAATGAGCAGTTCTTC. It codes for CASSINSGRYNEQFF.